Sequencing of this T cell receptor (beta chain) was carried out in a study of shared clonotypes between healthy human individuals. Donors, without exception, were Caucasian adults residing in Nashville, Tennessee. This table comes from immunoSEQ multiplex PCR, and its TCRdb copy is limited to in-frame clones, with some not included. The table lists about half a million clones, 70% to 85% of them singletons. The receptor comes from a woman between 35 and 50 years old in good health. Some clones in this sample may be carry-over from other donors' samples. Sequenced sample: PBMCs.

The CDR3 region is CASSPQIGGSGELFF. The DNA for the CDR3 is TGTGCCAGCAGCCCGCAGATAGGGGGATCCGGGGAGCTGTTTTTT. The chain combines TRBV11-3 with TRBJ2-2, with a possible D match to TRBD1 (6 bases). Germline V lookup: CDR1 SGHNT, CDR2 YENEEA. CDR3 length equals 15 residues. V lost 5 bases and J lost 6, with 16 bases in between.